The clone carrying this T cell receptor beta chain was detected a few times. TCRdb independently ran MiXCR on the RACE reads; one entry per CDR3 protein. The table records 75,000 to 100,000 distinct CDR3 sequences, around 9.3% of them present only once. Time point: patch test 2, 6 weeks after DPC sensitization. Treatment meaning: therapeutic diphenylcyclopropenone sensitization with weekly scalp DPC. Looked up from germline, CDR1 is LNHDA and CDR2 is SQIVND (reference sequence). This CDR3 is built from 12 residues. Trimming took 5 bases from V and 7 from J, leaving 11 bases between them. These data are taken from a study of human T cells and chemical hapten exposure.

The chain recombines TRBV19 with TRBJ1-2; D not certain. Here the sequenced sample was whole blood, taken in connection with sensitization to the hapten diphenylcyclopropenone (DPC). This receptor was identified in a woman aged 40 to 50 with alopecia areata. Some clones in this sample may be carry-over from other donors' samples. The CDR3 region has the DNA TGTGCCAGTAGTCCTCCATTGAGTGGCTACACCTTC. Encoded protein: CASSPPLSGYTF.